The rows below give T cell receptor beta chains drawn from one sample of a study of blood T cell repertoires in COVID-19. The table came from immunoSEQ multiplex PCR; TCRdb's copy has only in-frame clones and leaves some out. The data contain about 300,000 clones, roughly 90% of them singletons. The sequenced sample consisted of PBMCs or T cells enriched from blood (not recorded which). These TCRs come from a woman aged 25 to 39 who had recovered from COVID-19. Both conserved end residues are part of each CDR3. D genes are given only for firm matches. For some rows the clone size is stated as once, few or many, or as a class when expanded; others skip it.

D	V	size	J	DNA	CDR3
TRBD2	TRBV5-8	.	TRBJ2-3	TGTGCCAGCCGACTAAGCGGGATGGGCACAGATACGCAGTATTTT	CASRLSGMGTDTQYF
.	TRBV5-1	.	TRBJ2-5	TGCGCCAGCCGAGGGCTAAACCACCGCGAGACCCAGTACTTC	CASRGLNHRETQYF
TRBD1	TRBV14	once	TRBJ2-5	TGTGCCAGCAGCCAAGATCGAGCAGGGGGCTGGGAGACCCAGTACTTC	CASSQDRAGGWETQYF
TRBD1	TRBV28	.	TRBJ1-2	TGTGCCAGCAGTTCCCCGGGAGGGGGCGCCTATGGCTACACCTTC	CASSSPGGGAYGYTF
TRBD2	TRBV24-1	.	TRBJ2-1	TGTGCCACCAGTGACCGTGGACTAGCGGGAGTAGGAGAGCAGTTCTTC	CATSDRGLAGVGEQFF
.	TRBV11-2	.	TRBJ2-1	TGTGCCAGCAGCTTAGCCCGACTCGTCAATGAGCAGTTCTTC	CASSLARLVNEQFF
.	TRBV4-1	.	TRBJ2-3	TGCGCCAGCAGCCAACTTTTTACAGATACGCAGTATTTT	CASSQLFTDTQYF
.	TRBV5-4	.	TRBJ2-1	TGTGCCAGCAGCTTCCCTCGGGGGGCGTCGGATGAGCAGTTCTTC	CASSFPRGASDEQFF
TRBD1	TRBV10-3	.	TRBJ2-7	TGTGCCATCAGTGTGACAGGGCCTCCCTACGAGCAGTACTTC	CAISVTGPPYEQYF
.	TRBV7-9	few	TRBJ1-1	TGTGCCAGCAGCTTAAAGTCGGACACTGAAGCTTTCTTT	CASSLKSDTEAFF
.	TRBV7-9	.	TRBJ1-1	TGTGCCAGCAGCCCCACTCGAGGGTGGCGAGCTTTCTTT	CASSPTRGWRAFF
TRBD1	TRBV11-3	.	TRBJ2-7	TGTGCCAGCAGCTGGGGACAGGACTACGAGCAGTACTTC	CASSWGQDYEQYF
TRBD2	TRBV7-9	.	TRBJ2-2	TGTGCCAGCAGCTGGAATAGCGGGAGATCAACCGGGGAGCTGTTTTTT	CASSWNSGRSTGELFF
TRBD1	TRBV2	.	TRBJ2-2	TGTGCCAGCAGTGGGACAGGGGTTCGTAACACCGGGGAGCTGTTTTTT	CASSGTGVRNTGELFF
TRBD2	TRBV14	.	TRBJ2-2	TGTGCCAGCAGCCAAGGGGTTCCGGGACTAGCGGGAGATTCGAACACCGGGGAGCTGTTTTTT	CASSQGVPGLAGDSNTGELFF
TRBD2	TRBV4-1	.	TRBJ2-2	TGCGCCAGCGCGGGAAGCGGGAGCACCGGGGAGCTGTTTTTT	CASAGSGSTGELFF
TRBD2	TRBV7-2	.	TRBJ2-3	TGTGCCAGCAGCTTGAGCGGGAGAATAGATACGCAGTATTTT	CASSLSGRIDTQYF
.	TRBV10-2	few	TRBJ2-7	TGCGCCAGCAGCCAGGCCTACGAGCAGTACTTC	CASSQAYEQYF
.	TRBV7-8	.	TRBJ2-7	TGTGCCAGCAGCCGTCAGATCGAGCAGTACTTC	CASSRQIEQYF
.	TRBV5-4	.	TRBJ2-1	TGTGCCAGCAGCTTGGATCGGGGGGCGAATGAGCAGTTCTTC	CASSLDRGANEQFF
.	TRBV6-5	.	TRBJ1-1	TGTGCCAGCAGTTACGGGGGAGGCTACGAAGCTTTCTTT	CASSYGGGYEAFF
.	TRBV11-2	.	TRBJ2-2	TGTGCCAGCAGCTTTTTACAGGGAAGAGCGGGGGAGCTGTTTTTT	CASSFLQGRAGELFF
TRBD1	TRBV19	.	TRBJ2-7	TGTGCCAGTAGTGGGACAGGGGGCACCTACGAGCAGTACTTC	CASSGTGGTYEQYF
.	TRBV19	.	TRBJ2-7	TGTGCCAGTAGTATAACTGGCGGCGAGCAGTACTTC	CASSITGGEQYF
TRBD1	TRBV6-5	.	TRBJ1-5	TGTGCCAGCAGTTACACCGGGACAGGGGGCAATCAGCCCCAGCATTTT	CASSYTGTGGNQPQHF
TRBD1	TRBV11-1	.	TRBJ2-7	TGTGCCAGCAGCTTAAAGTGGGACAGCACCTACGAGCAGTACTTC	CASSLKWDSTYEQYF
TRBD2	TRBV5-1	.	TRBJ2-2	TGCGCCAGCAGCTTGAGGGTAGCGGGAAACACCGGGGAGCTGTTTTTT	CASSLRVAGNTGELFF
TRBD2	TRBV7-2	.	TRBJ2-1	TGTGCCAGCAGCTTCCGACTAGCGGGTCCCTCCTACAATGAGCAGTTCTTC	CASSFRLAGPSYNEQFF
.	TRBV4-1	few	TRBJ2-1	TGCGCCAGCAGCCTAACCACAGGGGAGGTTCCGTGGGGTGAGCAGTTCTTC	CASSLTTGEVPWGEQFF
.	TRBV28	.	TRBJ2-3	TGTGCCAGCAGATCGGGAGTAACAGATACGCAGTATTTT	CASRSGVTDTQYF
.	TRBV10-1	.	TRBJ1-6	TGCGCCAGCAGTGAGTCCGCCAGGGAAGACTCACCCCTCCACTTT	CASSESAREDSPLHF
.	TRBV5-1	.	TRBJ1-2	TGCGCCAGCAGCCCAGGGGTTCTGATGGGCTACACCTTC	CASSPGVLMGYTF
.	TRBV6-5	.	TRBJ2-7	TGTGCCAGCAGGTCAGGGCAGTTGTACGAGCAGTACTTC	CASRSGQLYEQYF
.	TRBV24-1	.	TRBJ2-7	TGTGCCACCAGTGATCCCCCGTTAGACGAGCAGTACTTC	CATSDPPLDEQYF
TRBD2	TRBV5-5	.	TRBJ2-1	TGTGCCAGCAGGCCGGGGACTAGCGGGAGTTCCTACAATGAGCAGTTCTTC	CASRPGTSGSSYNEQFF
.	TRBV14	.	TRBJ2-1	TGTGCCAGCAGCCAAGTATTCGGGGGTGAGCAGTTCTTC	CASSQVFGGEQFF
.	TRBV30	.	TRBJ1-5	TGTGCCTGGAGTATACGTCGGGGTGGCAATCAGCCCCAGCATTTT	CAWSIRRGGNQPQHF
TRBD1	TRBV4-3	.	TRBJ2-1	TGCGCCAGCAGCCAACCGGGACAGGGGTTTAACAATGAGCAGTTCTTC	CASSQPGQGFNNEQFF
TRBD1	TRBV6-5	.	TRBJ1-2	TGTGCCAGCAGTTACGGGCGGGACAGGGGGTTCGGTGGCTACACCTTC	CASSYGRDRGFGGYTF
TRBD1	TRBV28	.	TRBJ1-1	TGTGCCAGCAGTGGGGACAGAGGGGTGGACCACACTGAAGCTTTCTTT	CASSGDRGVDHTEAFF
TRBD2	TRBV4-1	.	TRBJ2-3	TGCGCCAGCAGCCAAGGAGAGCGGGAGGGAGTTGATACGCAGTATTTT	CASSQGEREGVDTQYF
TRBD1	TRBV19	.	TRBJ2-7	TGTGCCAGTAGTCCAACCTCGGACAGGAACGAGCAGTACTTC	CASSPTSDRNEQYF
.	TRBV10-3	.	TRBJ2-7	TGTGCCATCAGTGAGTTGGCGGAAACCTACGAGCAGTACTTC	CAISELAETYEQYF
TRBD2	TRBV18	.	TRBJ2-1	TGTGCCAGCTCACCACCGAGGTCTAGCGGGAGCTCCTACAATGAGCAGTTCTTC	CASSPPRSSGSSYNEQFF